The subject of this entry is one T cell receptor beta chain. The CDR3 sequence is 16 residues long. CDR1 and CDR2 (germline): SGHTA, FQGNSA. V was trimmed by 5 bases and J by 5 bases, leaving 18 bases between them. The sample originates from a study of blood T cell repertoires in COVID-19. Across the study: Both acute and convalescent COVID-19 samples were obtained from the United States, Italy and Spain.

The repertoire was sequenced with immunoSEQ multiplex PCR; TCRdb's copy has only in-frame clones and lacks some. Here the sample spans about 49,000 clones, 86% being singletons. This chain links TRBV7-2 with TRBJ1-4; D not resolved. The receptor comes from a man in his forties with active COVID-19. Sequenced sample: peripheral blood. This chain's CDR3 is CASSANPTGFNEKLFF. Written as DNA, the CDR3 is TGTGCCAGCAGCGCCAACCCGACCGGGTTCAATGAAAAACTGTTTTTT.